Listed below are T cell receptor beta chains from one sample, sequenced in a study of memory CD4+ T cells and cytomegalovirus serostatus. The protocol was immunoSEQ multiplex PCR, while the TCRdb copy is restricted to in-frame clones and leaves out a portion. The sample lists about 60,000 clones; more than 60% were seen once. The sample comprised memory CD4+ T cells from blood. Receptor source: an adult in good health and CMV-seronegative. Both conserved end residues are part of each CDR3. D genes are given only for firm matches. The size field is filled for only some rows; it gives once, few, many or a size class.

cdr3_aa cdr3_nt d_call j_call clone_size v_call
CASSVGLNNEQFF TGTGCCAGCAGCGTCGGACTTAACAATGAGCAGTTCTTC . TRBJ2-1 . TRBV11-2
CASSFRKGDTQYF TGCGCCAGCAGCTTTAGGAAAGGAGATACGCAGTATTTT . TRBJ2-3 . TRBV5-1
CASSLERVSSGNTIYF TGTGCCAGCAGCTTAGAAAGGGTCAGCTCTGGAAACACCATATATTTT . TRBJ1-3 once TRBV11-2
CASRGGLSDTQYF TGCGCCAGCCGAGGGGGACTTTCAGATACGCAGTATTTT . TRBJ2-3 . TRBV5-1
CASNLAGLYEQYF TGTGCCAGTAACTTAGCGGGGCTCTACGAGCAGTACTTC TRBD2 TRBJ2-7 . TRBV2
CASSLLDRALGGYTF TGTGCCAGCAGCTTGCTGGACAGGGCATTGGGGGGCTACACCTTC TRBD1 TRBJ1-2 . TRBV5-6
CASSLDRAFYTF TGTGCCAGCAGCTTGGATCGGGCCTTCTACACCTTC . TRBJ1-2 . TRBV5-4
CATGRESTDTQYF TGTGCCACCGGACGCGAGAGCACAGATACGCAGTATTTT . TRBJ2-3 few TRBV15
CASSVSSSGNTIYF TGTGCCAGCAGCGTTAGTAGCTCTGGAAACACCATATATTTT . TRBJ1-3 once TRBV7-6
CASARSGQSYNEQFF TGTGCCAGCGCGAGGTCGGGACAGTCCTACAATGAGCAGTTCTTC TRBD1 TRBJ2-1 . TRBV2
CASTIGGPYGYTF TGTGCCAGCACTATCGGGGGCCCCTATGGCTACACCTTC . TRBJ1-2 . TRBV5-6
CASGLQALGQPQHF TGTGCTAGTGGTTTGCAGGCCCTTGGGCAGCCCCAGCATTTT . TRBJ1-5 . TRBV12-5
CASSLGTGQGTFF TGCGCCAGCAGCTTGGGAACGGGACAGGGAACTTTCTTT TRBD1 TRBJ1-1 . TRBV5-1
CASSEGQSYEQYF TGTGCCAGCTCAGAGGGACAGTCCTACGAGCAGTACTTC TRBD1 TRBJ2-7 . TRBV18
CASSHRNTGELFF TGTGCCAGCAGCCACAGGAACACCGGGGAGCTGTTTTTT . TRBJ2-2 . TRBV5-8
CASGLYAGGADTQYF TGTGCTAGTGGTTTGTATGCGGGAGGAGCAGATACGCAGTATTTT TRBD2 TRBJ2-3 few TRBV12-5
CASSLTGDTEAFF TGTGCCAGCAGCTTGACAGGGGACACTGAAGCTTTCTTT TRBD1 TRBJ1-1 . TRBV5-6
CASSTSGGIYEQYF TGTGCCAGCTCAACGAGCGGGGGGATCTACGAGCAGTACTTC TRBD2 TRBJ2-7 . TRBV18
CSGSLAETQYF TGCAGTGGGTCCCTAGCGGAGACCCAGTACTTC . TRBJ2-5 . TRBV20-1
CASSRLGVYTDTQYF TGCGCCAGCAGCCGACTAGGGGTCTACACAGATACGCAGTATTTT . TRBJ2-3 once TRBV5-1
CASSLTSGNTGELFF TGTGCTAGCAGCTTAACTAGCGGGAACACCGGGGAGCTGTTTTTT TRBD2 TRBJ2-2 once TRBV7-7
CASSQLSPSLGNTIYF TGCGCCAGCAGCCAACTATCACCGTCGTTGGGAAACACCATATATTTT . TRBJ1-3 . TRBV4-1
CASSPNLAEKLFF TGCGCCAGCAGCCCGAACCTCGCAGAAAAACTGTTTTTT . TRBJ1-4 . TRBV4-1
CSVDYTGGETQYF TGCAGCGTTGATTATACGGGGGGGGAGACCCAGTACTTC TRBD2 TRBJ2-5 . TRBV29-1
CASTPRLAGGTNTGELFF TGTGCTAGCACCCCCCGACTAGCGGGGGGAACGAACACCGGGGAGCTGTTTTTT TRBD2 TRBJ2-2 . TRBV7-7
CASSSIGTEAFF TGTGCCAGCAGCTCGATCGGCACTGAAGCTTTCTTT . TRBJ1-1 . TRBV6-5
CASSELTAKNIQYF TGTGCCAGCAGTGAACTGACAGCCAAAAACATTCAGTACTTC . TRBJ2-4 . TRBV2
CASSPQGATGELFF TGCGCCAGCAGCCCACAGGGGGCAACCGGGGAGCTGTTTTTT TRBD1 TRBJ2-2 . TRBV5-1
CASSPTGLAGQETQYF TGTGCCAGCAGCCCGACAGGGTTAGCGGGACAGGAGACCCAGTACTTC . TRBJ2-5 few TRBV7-6
CASSSHRGVSTEAFF TGTGCCAGCAGTTCTCACCGGGGGGTGAGCACTGAAGCTTTCTTT . TRBJ1-1 . TRBV6-6
CASSLDWVGGGETQYF TGTGCCAGCAGCTTAGATTGGGTCGGGGGCGGCGAGACCCAGTACTTC . TRBJ2-5 . TRBV11-2
CASSPFGDTQYF TGTGCCAGCTCACCATTTGGAGATACGCAGTATTTT . TRBJ2-3 . TRBV18
CASSTGTGLSGTEAFF TGTGCCAGTAGTACAGGGACAGGGCTTTCGGGCACTGAAGCTTTCTTT TRBD1 TRBJ1-1 once TRBV19
CASSYPSSGNTIYF TGTGCCAGCAGTTACCCTTCCTCTGGAAACACCATATATTTT . TRBJ1-3 . TRBV6-6
CASSETGVAAGELFF TGCGCCAGCAGCGAAACAGGGGTTGCCGCCGGGGAGCTGTTTTTT TRBD1 TRBJ2-2 . TRBV5-1
CASSYEGSNQPQHF TGTGCCAGCAGTTACGAAGGTAGCAATCAGCCCCAGCATTTT . TRBJ1-5 . TRBV6-5
CASSLDSATGGLYF TGTGCCAGCAGCTTAGATTCAGCGACAGGGGGACTGTACTTC TRBD1 TRBJ2-7 . TRBV7-8
CASSLKTGLNSGNTIYF TGCGCCAGCAGCTTGAAAACAGGCCTCAACTCTGGAAACACCATATATTTT . TRBJ1-3 . TRBV5-1
CALASSYNEQFF TGTGCTTTAGCGTCCTCCTACAATGAGCAGTTCTTC . TRBJ2-1 . TRBV7-9
CASSLLSGTSGRGVEQYF TGTGCCAGCAGCTTACTGTCCGGGACTAGCGGGAGGGGCGTTGAGCAGTACTTC TRBD2 TRBJ2-7 . TRBV7-8
CATSRDRRNHEQYF TGTGCCACCAGCAGAGATCGGAGGAACCACGAGCAGTACTTC . TRBJ2-7 . TRBV15
CASSFRGDQETQYF TGTGCCAGCAGCTTTCGGGGGGACCAAGAGACCCAGTACTTC TRBD2 TRBJ2-5 once TRBV7-9
CASSTRTGDEQFF TGTGCCAGCAGCACTCGGACAGGGGATGAGCAGTTCTTC TRBD1 TRBJ2-1 . TRBV4-2
CASSPSGAQETQYF TGTGCCAGCAGCCCTAGCGGGGCACAAGAGACCCAGTACTTC TRBD2 TRBJ2-5 . TRBV7-3
CASSIGDRESWGNQPQHF TGTGCCAGTAGTATTGGGGACAGGGAAAGTTGGGGCAATCAGCCCCAGCATTTT TRBD1 TRBJ1-5 once TRBV19